This T cell receptor beta chain originates from a study of T-cell memory formation after mild COVID-19. Study in general: Largely donor-specific TCR clusters were found. Regarding the study as a whole: Among CD4+ contracting clones, most were CM and EM, and CD8+ ones EMRA. Later expanders leaned CD4+, whereas day 15 to 85 contracting clones were balanced CD4/CD8. The authors left the SARS-CoV-2 specificity of second-wave clones peaking on day 37 unconfirmed.

MiXCR, run by TCRdb on the 5' RACE reads, gives a single entry per CDR3 protein. Of some 97,000 distinct CDR3 sequences listed, 11% are singletons. Germline V gene data show CDR1 as SGHTA and CDR2 as FQGNSA. Between the trimmed V and J ends, which lost 1 base and 0 bases, there was a span of 17 bases. The CDR3 is made up of 18 amino acids. This clonotype showed up just a few times. The antigen remains unidentified. Sample: PBMCs or a T cell subset sorted from them (not recorded which). This chain joins TRBV7-2 and TRBJ2-3, with D tentatively TRBD2 (6 bases). The origin of this receptor is a man aged 18-30 years who had mild COVID-19 (a few samples of this study predate the infection). Cell type and time point are not known. CDR3 sequence (DNA): TGTGCCAGCAGCTTAGGCCTCGGGGCGGGGCCTAGCACAGATACGCAGTATTTT. Its protein is CASSLGLGAGPSTDTQYF.